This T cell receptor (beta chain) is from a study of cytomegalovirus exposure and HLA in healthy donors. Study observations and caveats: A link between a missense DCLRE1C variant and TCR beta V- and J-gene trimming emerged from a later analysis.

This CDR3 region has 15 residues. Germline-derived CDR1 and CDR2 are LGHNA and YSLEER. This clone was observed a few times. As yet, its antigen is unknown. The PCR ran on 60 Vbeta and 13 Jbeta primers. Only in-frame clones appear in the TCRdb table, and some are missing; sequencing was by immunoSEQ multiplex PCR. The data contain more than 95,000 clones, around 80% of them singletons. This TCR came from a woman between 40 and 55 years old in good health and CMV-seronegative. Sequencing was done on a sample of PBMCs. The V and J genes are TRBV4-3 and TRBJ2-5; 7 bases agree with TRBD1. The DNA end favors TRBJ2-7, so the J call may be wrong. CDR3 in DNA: TGCGCCAGCAGTCTTGACAGGGAACCCTCCTACGAGCAGTACTTC. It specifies CASSLDREPSYEQYF.